This TCR beta chain was recovered during a study of long-term antiretroviral therapy in people with HIV. Sequencing used immunoSEQ v3.0 at survey level. Assay used: immunoSEQ multiplex PCR; TCRdb lists only in-frame clones, some missing. Among 20,000 or so clones listed, around 84% were seen once. Study-level results: At every time point, clones expanded before ART dominated the repertoire.

The ends lost 3 bases at V and 2 bases at J; junction bases unmatched: 5. The CDR3 is 15 amino acids. CDR1 is SNHLY and CDR2 is FYNNEI in the germline V gene. A remark on this clone: Its antigen is not identified.

This sample comprised unsorted PBMCs, obtained approximately 5.7 years after starting antiretroviral therapy. The receptor was derived from a man aged 25-45 years with HIV. This rearrangement joins TRBV2 to TRBJ2-3, with 7 bases lining up with TRBD1. CDR3 DNA: TGTGCCAGCAGTGAGAGGGACAGCGCCACAGATACGCAGTATTTT. It encodes CASSERDSATDTQYF.